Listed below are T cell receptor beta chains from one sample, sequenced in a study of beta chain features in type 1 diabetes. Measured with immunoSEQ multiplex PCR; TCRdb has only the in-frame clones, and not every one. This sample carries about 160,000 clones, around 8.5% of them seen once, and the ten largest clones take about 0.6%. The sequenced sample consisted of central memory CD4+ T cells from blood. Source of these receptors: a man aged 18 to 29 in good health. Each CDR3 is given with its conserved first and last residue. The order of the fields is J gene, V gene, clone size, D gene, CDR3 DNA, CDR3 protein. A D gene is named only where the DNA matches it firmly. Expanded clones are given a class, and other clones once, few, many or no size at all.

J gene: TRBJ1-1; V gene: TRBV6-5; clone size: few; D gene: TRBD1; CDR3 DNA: TGTGCCAGCAGGTTGGCAGGGGGTCACACTGAAGCTTTCTTT; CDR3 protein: CASRLAGGHTEAFF
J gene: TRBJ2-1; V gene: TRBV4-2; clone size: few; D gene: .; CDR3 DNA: TGTGCCAGCAGCCAAGACCGGGACTCCTACAATGAGCAGTTCTTC; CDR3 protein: CASSQDRDSYNEQFF
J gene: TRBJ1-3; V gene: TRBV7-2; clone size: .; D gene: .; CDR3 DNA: TGTGCCAGCAGCTTAAAAGCAGGTGGAAACACCATATATTTT; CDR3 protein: CASSLKAGGNTIYF
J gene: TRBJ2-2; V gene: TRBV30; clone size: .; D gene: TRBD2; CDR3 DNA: TGTGCCTGGAGTATAGCGGGGGGCCAGGGCGGGGAGCTGTTTTTT; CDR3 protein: CAWSIAGGQGGELFF
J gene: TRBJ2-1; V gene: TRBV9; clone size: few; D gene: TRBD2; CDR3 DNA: TGTGCCAGCAGCGTAGGGACTAGTTATCCCTACAATGAGCAGTTCTTC; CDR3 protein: CASSVGTSYPYNEQFF
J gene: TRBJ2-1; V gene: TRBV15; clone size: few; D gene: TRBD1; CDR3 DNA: TGTGCCACCAGCCCAAACAGGGGAAGGGAGCAGTTCTTC; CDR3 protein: CATSPNRGREQFF
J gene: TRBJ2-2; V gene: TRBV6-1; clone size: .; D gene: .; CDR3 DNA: TGTGCCAGCATTGCAGGAACGAACACCGGGGAGCTGTTTTTT; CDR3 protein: CASIAGTNTGELFF
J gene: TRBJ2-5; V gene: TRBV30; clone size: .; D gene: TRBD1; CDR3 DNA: TGTGCCTGGAGTTGGGGACAGGGGGCTGTGCAGTACTTC; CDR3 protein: CAWSWGQGAVQYF
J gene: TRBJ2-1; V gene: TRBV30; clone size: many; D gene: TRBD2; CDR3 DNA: TGTGCCTGGGGTAGCGGGAGGGACAATGAGCAGTTCTTC; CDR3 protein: CAWGSGRDNEQFF
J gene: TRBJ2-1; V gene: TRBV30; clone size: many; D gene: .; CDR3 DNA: TGTGCCTGGAGTCTTATCAGTGGCTACAATGAGCAGTTCTTC; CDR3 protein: CAWSLISGYNEQFF
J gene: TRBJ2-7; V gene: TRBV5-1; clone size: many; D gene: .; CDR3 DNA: TGCGCCAGCAGCTTGGCCGAGGGCTACGAGCAGTACTTC; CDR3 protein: CASSLAEGYEQYF
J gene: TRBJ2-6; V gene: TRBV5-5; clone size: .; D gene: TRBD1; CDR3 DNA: TGTGCCAGCAGCTTGGGACAGGGTTTCTTCTCCCCTGGGGCCAACGTCCTGACTTTC; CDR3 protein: CASSLGQGFFSPGANVLTF
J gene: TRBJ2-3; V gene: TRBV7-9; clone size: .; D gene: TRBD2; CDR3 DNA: TGTGCCAGCAGCTTTCAACTAGCGAGGATAGATACGCAGTATTTT; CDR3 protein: CASSFQLARIDTQYF
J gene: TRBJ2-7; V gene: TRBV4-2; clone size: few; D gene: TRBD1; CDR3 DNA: TGTGCCAGCAGCCAAGATAGACAGGGGGTTACCCTAACCTACGAGCAGTACTTC; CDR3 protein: CASSQDRQGVTLTYEQYF
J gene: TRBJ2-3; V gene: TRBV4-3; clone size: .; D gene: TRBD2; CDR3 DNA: TGCGCCAGCAGCCTGGGACTAGCGGGGGGGTCGGCAGATACGCAGTATTTT; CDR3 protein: CASSLGLAGGSADTQYF
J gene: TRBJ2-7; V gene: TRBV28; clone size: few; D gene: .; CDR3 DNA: TGTGCCAGCAGTTTTGCGGGGAGGATGGAGGAGCAGTACTTC; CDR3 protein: CASSFAGRMEEQYF
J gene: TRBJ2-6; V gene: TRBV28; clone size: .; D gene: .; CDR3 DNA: TGTGCCAGCAGTCCCGACAGCTCTGGGGCCAACGTCCTGACTTTC; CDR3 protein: CASSPDSSGANVLTF
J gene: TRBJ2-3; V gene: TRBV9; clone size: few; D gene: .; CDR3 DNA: TGTGCCAGCAGCGTAGGGGCCAGTGGTTCCACAGATACGCAGTATTTT; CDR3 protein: CASSVGASGSTDTQYF
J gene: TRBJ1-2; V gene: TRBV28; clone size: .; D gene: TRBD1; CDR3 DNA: TGTGCCAGCAGTACGACAGGGGCTGGGGGAAACTATGGCTACACCTTC; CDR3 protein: CASSTTGAGGNYGYTF
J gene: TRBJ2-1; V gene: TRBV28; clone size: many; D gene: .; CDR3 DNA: TGTGCCAGCAGTTTTTACGGGAGCCATAATGAGCAGTTCTTC; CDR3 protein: CASSFYGSHNEQFF
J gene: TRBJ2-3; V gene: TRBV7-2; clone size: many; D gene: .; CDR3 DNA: TGTGCCAGCAGCCTTTTAACAGATACGCAGTATTTT; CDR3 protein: CASSLLTDTQYF
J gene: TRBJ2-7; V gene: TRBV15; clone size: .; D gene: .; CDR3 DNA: TGTGCCACCAGCAGGGCTAAATTCAGGGCTTCCTACGAGCAGTACTTC; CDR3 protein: CATSRAKFRASYEQYF
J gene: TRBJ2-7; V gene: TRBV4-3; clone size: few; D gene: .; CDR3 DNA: TGCGCCAGCAGCCCCCCCGGGTCCTCCTACGAGCAGTACTTC; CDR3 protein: CASSPPGSSYEQYF
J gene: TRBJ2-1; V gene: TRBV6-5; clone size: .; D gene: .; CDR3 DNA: TGTGCCAGCGCCCCGCGACTCCCTACCGAGCAGTTCTTC; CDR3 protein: CASAPRLPTEQFF
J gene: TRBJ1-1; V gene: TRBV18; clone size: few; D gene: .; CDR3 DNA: TGTGCCAGCTCTCCCGGCTCAGCTAGGAACACTGAAGCTTTCTTT; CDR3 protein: CASSPGSARNTEAFF
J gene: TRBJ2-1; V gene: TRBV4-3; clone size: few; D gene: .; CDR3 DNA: TGCGCCAGCAGCCAAGAGTACGGGGGTGCCAATGAGCAGTTCTTC; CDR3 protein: CASSQEYGGANEQFF
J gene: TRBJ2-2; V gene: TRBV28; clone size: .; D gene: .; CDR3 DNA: TGTGCCAGCAGTACGCCGCCCCGGGGGACCACCGGGGAGCTGTTTTTT; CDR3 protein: CASSTPPRGTTGELFF
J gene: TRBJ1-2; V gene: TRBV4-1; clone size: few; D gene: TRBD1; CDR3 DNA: TGCGCCAGCAGCCAAGATCTCGGGGACAGGAGATACACCTTC; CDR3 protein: CASSQDLGDRRYTF
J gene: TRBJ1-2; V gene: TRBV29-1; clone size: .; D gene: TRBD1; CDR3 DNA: TGCAGCGTTGAGGTCGGGACAGTCGGTCTTTATGGCTACACCTTC; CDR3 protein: CSVEVGTVGLYGYTF
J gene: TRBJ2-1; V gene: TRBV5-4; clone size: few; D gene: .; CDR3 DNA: TGTGCCAGCAGCTCGGGACTGGGCTACAATGAGCAGTTCTTC; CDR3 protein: CASSSGLGYNEQFF
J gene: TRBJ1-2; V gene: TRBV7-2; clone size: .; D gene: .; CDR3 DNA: TGTGCCAGCAGCGTTCGCGACAGAAACTATGGCTACACCTTC; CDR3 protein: CASSVRDRNYGYTF
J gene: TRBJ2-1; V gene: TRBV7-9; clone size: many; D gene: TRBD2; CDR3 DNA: TGTGCCAGCAGCCATTCAGGGCGGGGGATTGGTGAGCAGTTCTTC; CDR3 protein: CASSHSGRGIGEQFF
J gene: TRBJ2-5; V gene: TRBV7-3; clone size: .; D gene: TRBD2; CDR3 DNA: TGTGCCAGCAGCCCTTCAGCGGGAGGAGAGACCCAGTACTTC; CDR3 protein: CASSPSAGGETQYF
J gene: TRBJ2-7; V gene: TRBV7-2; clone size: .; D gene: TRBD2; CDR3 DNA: TGTGCCAGCAGCTTAATTAGCGGGAGGTCTGACGAGCAGTACTTC; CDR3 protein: CASSLISGRSDEQYF
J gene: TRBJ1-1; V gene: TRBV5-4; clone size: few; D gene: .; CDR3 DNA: TGTGCCAGCAGCCTAGCTGCCGGGGTAAGCACTGAAGCTTTCTTT; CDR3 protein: CASSLAAGVSTEAFF
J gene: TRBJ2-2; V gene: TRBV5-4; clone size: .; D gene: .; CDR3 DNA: TGTGCCAGCAGCTTTGGTATACGGGGCACCGGGGAGCTGTTTTTT; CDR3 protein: CASSFGIRGTGELFF
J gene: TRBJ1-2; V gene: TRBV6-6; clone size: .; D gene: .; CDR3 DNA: TGTGCCAGCAGTTCACGGGGTTTAAACTATGGCTACACCTTC; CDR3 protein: CASSSRGLNYGYTF
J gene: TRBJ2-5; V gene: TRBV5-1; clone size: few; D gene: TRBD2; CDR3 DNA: TGCGCCAGCAGTTCTAGCGGCTCGGGGACCCAGTACTTC; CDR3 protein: CASSSSGSGTQYF
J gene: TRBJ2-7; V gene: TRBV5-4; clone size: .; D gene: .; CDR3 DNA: TGTGCCAGCAGCTCAAACCGGGAATCCTACGAGCAGTACTTC; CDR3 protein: CASSSNRESYEQYF
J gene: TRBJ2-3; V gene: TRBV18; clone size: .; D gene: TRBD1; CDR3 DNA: TGTGCCAGCTCACCGGGACAGGGTGACACAGATACGCAGTATTTT; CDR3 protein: CASSPGQGDTDTQYF
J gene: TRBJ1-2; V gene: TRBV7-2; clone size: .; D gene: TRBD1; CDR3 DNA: TGTGCCAGCAGCGTGGGACAGCGGGTAATCTACACCTTC; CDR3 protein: CASSVGQRVIYTF
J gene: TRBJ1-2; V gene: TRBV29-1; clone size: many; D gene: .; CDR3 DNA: TGCAGCGTTTTGGAGGGCGGTGGCTACACCTTC; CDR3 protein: CSVLEGGGYTF
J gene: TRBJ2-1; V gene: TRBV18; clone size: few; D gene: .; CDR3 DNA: TGTGCCAGCTCACGCGGACAGATGGACAATGAGCAGTTCTTC; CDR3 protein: CASSRGQMDNEQFF
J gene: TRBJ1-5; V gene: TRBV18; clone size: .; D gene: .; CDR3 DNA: TGTGCCAGCTCACCGCGGGGGTCAGGGACGGGGAGCAATCAGCCCCAGCATTTT; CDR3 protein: CASSPRGSGTGSNQPQHF
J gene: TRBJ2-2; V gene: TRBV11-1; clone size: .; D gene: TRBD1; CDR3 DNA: TGTGCCAGCAGCCCCAACCCCGGGACAGCGAACACCGGGGAGCTGTTTTTT; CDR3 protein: CASSPNPGTANTGELFF
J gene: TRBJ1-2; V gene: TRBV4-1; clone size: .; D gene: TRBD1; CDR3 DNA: TGCGCCAGCAGCCAAGGGGACAGTCGGGACAGGAACTATGGCTACACCTTC; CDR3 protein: CASSQGDSRDRNYGYTF
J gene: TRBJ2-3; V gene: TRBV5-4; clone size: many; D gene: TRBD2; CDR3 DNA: TGTGCCAGCAGCTTGGGGACTAGCGGAGATACGCAGTATTTT; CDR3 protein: CASSLGTSGDTQYF